The 27 T cell receptor beta chains listed next were all sequenced from one sample in a study of control samples from healthy donors and cancer patients. Produced via immunoSEQ multiplex PCR; TCRdb's table is partial and in-frame only. This sample has under 150,000 clones; 80% to 90% occur once, and the top ten carry 8.7%. Sequencing was done on a sample of blood. All receptors come from a woman aged 30 to 39 in good health.

The chain joins TRBV19 to TRBJ2-5; D call uncertain. The CDR3 loop spans 13 amino acids. Germline V lookup: CDR1 LNHDA, CDR2 SQIVND (reference sequence). V was shortened by 6 bases and J by 5 bases, with 13 bases between the two germline ends. The CDR3 reads CASSLAPGETQYF. The CDR3 DNA reads TGTGCCAGTAGCCTCGCCCCGGGTGAGACCCAGTACTTC.

V and J are TRBV7-2 and TRBJ2-1, with 10 bases identical to TRBD2. Per germline, CDR1 SGHTA and CDR2 FQGNSA. This CDR3 is 15 amino acids long. J lost 7 bases, V lost 5 bases, and 8 bases had no gene match. The CDR3 region is CASSQLAGVVNEQFF. CDR3 bases: TGTGCCAGCAGCCAGCTAGCGGGAGTTGTTAATGAGCAGTTCTTC.

This clone came up a few times. The chain has TRBV2 and TRBJ2-7, with D maybe TRBD2 (5 bases). Trimming removed 6 bases from V and 7 bases from J, with 13 bases in between. CDR3 length: 12 amino acids. Germline CDR1 and CDR2: SNHLY and FYNNEI. The CDR3 nucleotides are TGTGCCAGCAGGCTGGATCCGGGGGAGCAGTACTTC. It translates to CASRLDPGEQYF.

CDR3 in amino acids: CASSLPITDEQFF. CDR3 bases: TGTGCCAGCAGCTTACCCATTACCGATGAGCAGTTCTTC. The chain employs TRBV7-2 and TRBJ2-1; D is undetermined. Germline CDR1 reads SGHTA; CDR2 reads FQGNSA. The CDR3 is 13 amino acids. The V end lost 2 bases, the J end lost 8 bases, and 10 bases lay between the germline ends. The variable domain in full, completed from reference TRBV7-2 and TRBJ2-1, reads GAGVSQSPSNKVTEKGKDVELRCDPISGHTALYWYRQSLGQGLEFLIYFQGNSAPDKSGLPSDRFSAERTGGSVSTLTIQRTQQEDSAVYLCASSLPITDEQFFGPGTRLTVL.

The CDR3, as DNA: TGTGCCAGCAGCCCTCGGCGGAACACTGAAGCTTTCTTT. It yields the protein CASSPRRNTEAFF. The rearrangement links TRBV11-1 to TRBJ1-1; D gene uncertain. Germline assignment: CDR1 SGHAT and CDR2 FQDESV (reference sequence). The CDR3 consists of 13 residues. V lost 5 bases, J lost 1 base, and 8 bases lay in between.

This clone has more than one count but fewer than ten. The V and J genes are TRBV4-1 and TRBJ2-2; TRBD2 matches 11 bases. The junction had 9 bases not matched to a gene; V was cut back by 3 bases and J by 0 bases. CDR1 MGHRA and CDR2 YSYEKL come from the germline V gene. This CDR3 has 19 amino acids. The CDR3 sequence is CASSHPRLAGNTNTGELFF. In DNA, the CDR3 is TGCGCCAGCAGCCACCCTAGACTAGCGGGAAACACGAACACCGGGGAGCTGTTTTTT.

V gene TRBV27 combines with J gene TRBJ1-5, with no clear D. The germline V gene encodes CDR1 MNHEY and CDR2 SMNVEV (reference sequence). The V end was cut by 1 base, the J end by 0 bases, with 16 bases between. The CDR3 length is 18 residues. CDR3 residues: CASSLWGGLSYSNQPQHF. The CDR3 DNA is TGTGCCAGCAGTTTATGGGGAGGGTTGAGTTATAGCAATCAGCCCCAGCATTTT.

The chain is built from TRBV7-9 and TRBJ2-1, with 8 bases matching TRBD1. Germline assignment: CDR1 SEHNR and CDR2 FQNEAQ (reference sequence). The CDR3 covers 15 residues. V gave up 3 bases and J gave up 5 bases; unmatched junction bases: 6. The CDR3 region has the DNA TGTGCCAGCAGCTTCGGGACAGGTACCGACAATGAGCAGTTCTTC. Its protein is CASSFGTGTDNEQFF.

CDR3 DNA sequence: TGTGCCAGCAGCACCCGCTCAGGCAGCTACGAGCAGTACTTC. Protein sequence: CASSTRSGSYEQYF. This chain connects TRBV7-9 to TRBJ2-7; the D is unclear. V lost 5 bases to trimming and J lost 3 bases, with 14 bases between them. From germline, CDR1 is SEHNR and CDR2 FQNEAQ (reference sequence). This CDR3 has 14 amino acids.

The chain is built from TRBV2 and TRBJ1-2; TRBD1 might be the D (6 bases). Germline CDR1 is SNHLY and CDR2 is FYNNEI. The V and J ends lost 5 bases and 4 bases respectively, with 14 bases between them. The CDR3 is 14 residues long. The CDR3 loop reads CASSQTGLTYGYTF. Here the CDR3 DNA reads TGTGCCAGCAGTCAGACAGGATTGACCTATGGCTACACCTTC.

V gene TRBV5-1 combines with J gene TRBJ2-2; 9 bases align to TRBD2. The CDR3 is 16 residues long. The J segment lost 4 bases and the V segment lost 0 bases, leaving 4 bases of the junction unmatched. Germline V gene lookup returns CDR1 SGHRS and CDR2 YFSETQ. The CDR3, as DNA: TGCGCCAGCAGCTTGGTAGCTAGCGGGGCCACCGGGGAGCTGTTTTTT. The encoded protein is CASSLVASGATGELFF.

Worth noting for this clone: One end of the junction does not line up with germline, which may come from a read error. The CDR3 DNA reads TGTGCTAGCAGCTCCCTAGCGGGAGTCTGGGATGAGCAGTTCTTC. Translating it yields CASSSLAGVWDEQFF. V gene TRBV7-7 combines with J gene TRBJ2-1; 10 nucleotides line up with TRBD2. Germline CDR1 is SSHAT and CDR2 is FNYEAQ (reference sequence). The CDR3 loop spans 15 amino acids.

The chain's CDR3 is CASSYADGYEQYF. The CDR3 DNA reads as TGTGCCAGCAGTTACGCGGACGGATACGAGCAGTACTTC. The rearrangement links TRBV6-5 to TRBJ2-7; D remains ambiguous. CDR3 length equals 13 residues. The V end was cut by 2 bases, the J end by 4 bases, with 9 bases between. Germline CDR1 and CDR2: MNHEY and SVGAGI.

This chain joins TRBV5-1 and TRBJ1-3; no clear D gene. The CDR3 covers 14 residues. The V gene lost 0 bases and the J gene lost 2 bases, with 6 bases spanning the gap. CDR1 and CDR2 from the germline V gene are SGHRS and YFSETQ. CDR3 nucleotides: TGCGCCAGCAGCTTGGCCCCGGCTGGAAACACCATATATTTT. This sequence encodes CASSLAPAGNTIYF.

This chain connects TRBV5-1 to TRBJ2-7, with 8 bases aligning to TRBD1. Germline CDR1 is SGHRS and CDR2 is YFSETQ. The junction had 23 bases not matched to a gene; V was cut back by 4 bases and J by 5 bases. The CDR3 extends over 19 amino acids. The CDR3 DNA reads as TGCGCCAGCAGCGTCACCCGTCAGGGGGCGCCTGTCATGGTCAACGAGCAGTACTTC. Encoded protein: CASSVTRQGAPVMVNEQYF.

This clone is medium-sized (0.01 to 0.1%) by share. V usage is TRBV19 and J usage is TRBJ1-2; D not resolved. Germline CDR1 reads LNHDA; CDR2 reads SQIVND (reference sequence). The CDR3 runs 16 residues. The ends were cut back, 0 bases at V and 0 bases at J, with 11 bases in the middle. This chain's CDR3 is CASSIDDPGPNYGYTF. CDR3 bases: TGTGCCAGTAGTATAGATGACCCCGGACCTAACTATGGCTACACCTTC.

The rearrangement joins TRBV7-8 to TRBJ1-5; no definite D call. CDR3 length: 14 amino acids. Trimming removed 2 bases at V and 0 bases at J, with 5 bases between. CDR1 SGHVS and CDR2 FQNEAQ come from the germline V gene. The DNA for the CDR3 is TGTGCCAGCAGCTTACCGGATAGCAATCAGCCCCAGCATTTT. This gives the protein CASSLPDSNQPQHF. Drawing the rest from reference TRBV7-8 and TRBJ1-5, the complete variable domain is GAGVSQSPRYKVAKRGQDVALRCDPISGHVSLFWYQQALGQGPEFLTYFQNEAQLDKSGLPSDRFFAERPEGSVSTLKIQRTQQEDSAVYLCASSLPDSNQPQHFGDGTRLSIL.

V gene TRBV7-2 combines with J gene TRBJ2-6; D assignment may be TRBD1 or TRBD2 (5 bases each). The CDR3 is 16 amino acids. V was pared by 10 bases and J by 0 bases, with 16 bases between. CDR1 is SGHTA, CDR2 FQGNSA, per germline. CDR3 nucleotides: TGTGCCACCCAACCGGGACGGAACTCTGGGGCCAACGTCCTGACTTTC. It encodes CATQPGRNSGANVLTF. The entire variable domain, with the rest obtained from reference TRBV7-2 and TRBJ2-6, is as follows: GAGVSQSPSNKVTEKGKDVELRCDPISGHTALYWYRQSLGQGLEFLIYFQGNSAPDKSGLPSDRFSAERTGGSVSTLTIQRTQQEDSAVYLCATQPGRNSGANVLTFGAGSRLTVL.

The V gene is TRBV5-6, the J gene TRBJ2-7; D is ambiguous. From germline, CDR1 is SGHDT and CDR2 YYEEEE. Trimming pared 0 bases from V and 7 bases from J, leaving 8 bases between. The CDR3 contains 12 residues. The CDR3 reads CASSLGLGEQYF. CDR3 nucleotide sequence: TGTGCCAGCAGCTTGGGGTTGGGGGAGCAGTACTTC. Drawing the rest from reference TRBV5-6 and TRBJ2-7, the complete variable domain is DAGVTQSPTHLIKTRGQQVTLRCSPKSGHDTVSWYQQALGQGPQFIFQYYEEEERQRGNFPDRFSGHQFPNYSSELNVNALLLGDSALYLCASSLGLGEQYFGPGTRLTVT.

The chain carries TRBV14 and TRBJ1-4; no clear D. The CDR3 runs to 14 residues. V was shortened by 1 base and J by 10 bases, with 13 bases between the two germline ends. Germline CDR1 and CDR2: SGHDN and FVKESK. The CDR3 DNA follows: TGTGCCAGCAGCCAAGGGGGAACCCGAGGAAAACTGTTTTTT. It encodes CASSQGGTRGKLFF.

The chain uses TRBV11-1 and TRBJ1-4, with 11 bases aligning to TRBD1. Per the germline V gene, CDR1 is SGHAT and CDR2 is FQDESV (reference sequence). V lost 3 bases to trimming and J lost 8 bases; unmatched junction nucleotides: 5. This CDR3 has 15 amino acids. The CDR3 protein is CASSLDRGQEEKLFF. The CDR3 DNA reads TGTGCCAGCAGCTTGGACAGGGGGCAAGAAGAAAAACTGTTTTTT.

For this clone: Other nucleotide sequences from this sample produce the same CDR3. V and J are TRBV12-3 or TRBV12-4 and TRBJ2-7; possible D gene TRBD2, 5 bases. This CDR3 is 13 amino acids long. V shed 3 bases and J shed 0 bases, with 6 bases lying between them. CDR3 residues: CASSFGLSYEQYF. As DNA, the CDR3 is TGTGCCAGCAGTTTTGGACTCTCCTACGAGCAGTACTTC.

The rearrangement links TRBV3-1 (or the pseudogene TRBV3-2) to TRBJ1-5; TRBD1 might be the D (6 bases). The V end was cut by 5 bases, the J end by 3 bases, with 11 bases between. This CDR3 has 14 amino acids. CDR1 is LGHDT and CDR2 is YNNKEL in the germline V gene (reference sequence). The CDR3 nucleotides are TGTGCCAGCAGCTTCGGGACAACCAATCAGCCCCAGCATTTT. It yields the protein CASSFGTTNQPQHF.

This clone appeared a few times. The chain carries TRBV6-4 and TRBJ2-1, with 14 bases aligning to TRBD2. The V segment lost 3 bases and the J segment 6 bases; nucleotides outside the gene matches: 4. Germline V gives CDR1 MRHNA, CDR2 SNTAGT. CDR3 length equals 16 residues. The CDR3 region has the DNA TGTGCCAGCAGTGAACTTGGGACTAGCGGGAGCAATGAGCAGTTCTTC. As protein: CASSELGTSGSNEQFF.

This sequence joins TRBV7-2 and TRBJ2-1; 9 bases match TRBD1. Germline values: CDR1 SGHTA, CDR2 FQGNSA. The V gene end was trimmed by 1 base and the J gene end by 8 bases; junction bases not matched to a gene: 6. CDR3 length: 15 residues. This chain's CDR3 is CASSLGQGVGDEQFF. The CDR3 DNA is TGTGCCAGCAGCTTAGGACAGGGGGTCGGTGATGAGCAGTTCTTC.

J is TRBJ2-1 and V is TRBV6-1; D unclear. Germline assignment: CDR1 MNHNS and CDR2 SASEGT. There are 18 residues in the CDR3. V was cut by 0 bases and J by 6 bases, with 21 bases left in between. The CDR3 bases are TGTGCCAGCAGTGAAGCTGTCAGAAGGCTAGACCATACCAATGAGCAGTTCTTC. It codes for CASSEAVRRLDHTNEQFF.

The V gene is TRBV24-1, the J gene TRBJ2-5; a weak D match, TRBD2 (7 bases). This CDR3 comprises 18 residues. Germline CDR1 reads KGHDR; CDR2 reads SFDVKD. V was cut by 3 bases and J by 5 bases, with 24 bases left in between. DNA of the CDR3: TGTGCCACCAGTGATCCCGGCGGTCCTAGCGGAGGGGGGGAGACCCAGTACTTC. This sequence encodes CATSDPGGPSGGGETQYF.